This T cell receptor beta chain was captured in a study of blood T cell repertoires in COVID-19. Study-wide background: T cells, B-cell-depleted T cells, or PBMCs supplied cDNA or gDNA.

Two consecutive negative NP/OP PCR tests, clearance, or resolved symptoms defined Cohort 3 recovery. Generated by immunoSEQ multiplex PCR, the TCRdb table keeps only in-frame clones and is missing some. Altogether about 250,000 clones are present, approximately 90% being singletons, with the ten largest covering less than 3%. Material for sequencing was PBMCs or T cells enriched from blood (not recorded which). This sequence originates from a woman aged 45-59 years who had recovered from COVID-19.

The CDR3 bases are TGTGCCAGCAGTTACGACAGGATCTCCTATAATTCACCCCTCCACTTT. Residues: CASSYDRISYNSPLHF. V usage is TRBV6-6 and J usage is TRBJ1-6, with D tentatively TRBD1 (6 bases). Germline lookup yields CDR1 MNHNY and CDR2 SVGAGI (reference sequence). The CDR3 sequence is 16 residues long. Trimming left V 2 bases short and J 0 bases short, with 8 bases between.